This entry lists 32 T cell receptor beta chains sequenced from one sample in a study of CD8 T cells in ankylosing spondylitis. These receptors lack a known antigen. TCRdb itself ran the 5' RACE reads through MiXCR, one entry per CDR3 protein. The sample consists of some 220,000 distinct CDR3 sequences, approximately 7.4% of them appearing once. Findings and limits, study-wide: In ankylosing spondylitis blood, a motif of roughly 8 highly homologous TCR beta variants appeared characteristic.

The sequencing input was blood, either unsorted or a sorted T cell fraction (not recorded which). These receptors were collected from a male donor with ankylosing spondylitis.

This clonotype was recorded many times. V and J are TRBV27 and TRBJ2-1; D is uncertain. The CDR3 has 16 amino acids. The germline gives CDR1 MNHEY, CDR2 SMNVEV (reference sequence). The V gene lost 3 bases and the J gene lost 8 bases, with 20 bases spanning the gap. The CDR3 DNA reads TGTGCCAGCAGTTTCCTCCGGGCCCTGGGTATTGATGAGCAGTTCTTC. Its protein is CASSFLRALGIDEQFF.

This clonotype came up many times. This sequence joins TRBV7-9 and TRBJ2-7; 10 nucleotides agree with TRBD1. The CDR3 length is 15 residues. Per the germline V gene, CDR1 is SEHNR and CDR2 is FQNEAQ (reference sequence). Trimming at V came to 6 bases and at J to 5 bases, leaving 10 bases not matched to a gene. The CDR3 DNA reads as TGTGCCAGCAGTTTTGAGCTGGACAGGGGGGACGAGCAGTACTTC. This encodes CASSFELDRGDEQYF.

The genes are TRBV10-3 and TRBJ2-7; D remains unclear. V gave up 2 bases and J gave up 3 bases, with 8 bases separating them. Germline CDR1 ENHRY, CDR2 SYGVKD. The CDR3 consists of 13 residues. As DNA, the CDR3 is TGTGCCATCAGTGAGGAGAATGGCTACGAGCAGTACTTC. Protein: CAISEENGYEQYF.

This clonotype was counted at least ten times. This CDR3 reads CASSPPRMHSGNTIYF. The CDR3 nucleotides read TGTGCCAGCAGCCCCCCCCGGATGCACTCTGGAAACACCATATATTTT. V usage is TRBV28 and J usage is TRBJ1-3; D unresolved. V was shortened by 6 bases and J by 0 bases, with 15 bases between the two germline ends. The CDR3 covers 16 residues. Per germline, CDR1 MDHEN and CDR2 SYDVKM.

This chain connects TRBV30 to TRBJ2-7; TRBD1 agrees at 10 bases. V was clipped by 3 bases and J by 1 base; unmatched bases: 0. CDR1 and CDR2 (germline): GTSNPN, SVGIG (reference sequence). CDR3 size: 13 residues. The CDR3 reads CAWRGQGSYEQYF. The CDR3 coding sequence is TGTGCCTGGAGGGGACAGGGGTCCTACGAGCAGTACTTC.

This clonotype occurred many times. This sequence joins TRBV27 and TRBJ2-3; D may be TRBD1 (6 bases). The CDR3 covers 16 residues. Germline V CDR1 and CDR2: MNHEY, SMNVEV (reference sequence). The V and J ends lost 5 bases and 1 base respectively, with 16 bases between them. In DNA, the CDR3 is TGTGCCAGCAGTCCTACAGGGAGCTTCGGCACAGATACGCAGTATTTT. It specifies CASSPTGSFGTDTQYF.

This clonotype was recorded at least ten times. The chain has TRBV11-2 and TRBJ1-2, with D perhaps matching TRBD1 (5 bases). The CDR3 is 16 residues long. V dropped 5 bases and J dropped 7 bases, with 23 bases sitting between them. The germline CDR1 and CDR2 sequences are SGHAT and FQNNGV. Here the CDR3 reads CASSPILGQGSAGYTF. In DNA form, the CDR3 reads TGTGCCAGCAGCCCGATCCTAGGGCAGGGATCGGCTGGCTACACCTTC.

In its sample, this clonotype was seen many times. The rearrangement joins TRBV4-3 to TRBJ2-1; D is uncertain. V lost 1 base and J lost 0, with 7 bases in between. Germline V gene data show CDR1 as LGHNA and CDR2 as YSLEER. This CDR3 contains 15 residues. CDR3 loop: CASSQVRGSYNEQFF. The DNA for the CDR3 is TGCGCCAGCAGCCAAGTTCGCGGCTCCTACAATGAGCAGTTCTTC.

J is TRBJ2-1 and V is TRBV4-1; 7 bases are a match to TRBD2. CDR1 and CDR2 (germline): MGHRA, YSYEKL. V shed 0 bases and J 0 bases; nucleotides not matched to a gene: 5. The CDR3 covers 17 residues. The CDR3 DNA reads TGCGCCAGCAGCCAAGAAGTAGGACTAGTCTCCTACAATGAGCAGTTCTTC. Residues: CASSQEVGLVSYNEQFF.

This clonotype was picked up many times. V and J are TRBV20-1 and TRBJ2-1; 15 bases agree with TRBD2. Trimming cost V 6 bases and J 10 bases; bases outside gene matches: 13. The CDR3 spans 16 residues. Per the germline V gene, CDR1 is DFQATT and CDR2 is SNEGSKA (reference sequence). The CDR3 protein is CSARTSGGAVPGEQFF. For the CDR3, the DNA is TGCAGTGCGCGGACTAGCGGGGGGGCGGTGCCAGGGGAGCAGTTCTTC.

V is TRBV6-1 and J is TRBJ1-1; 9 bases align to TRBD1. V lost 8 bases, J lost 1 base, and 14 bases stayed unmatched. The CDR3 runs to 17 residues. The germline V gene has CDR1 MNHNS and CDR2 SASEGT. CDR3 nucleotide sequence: TGTGCCAGCGGACAACAGGGGGCGCGCGGGTCGAACACTGAAGCTTTCTTT. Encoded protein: CASGQQGARGSNTEAFF.

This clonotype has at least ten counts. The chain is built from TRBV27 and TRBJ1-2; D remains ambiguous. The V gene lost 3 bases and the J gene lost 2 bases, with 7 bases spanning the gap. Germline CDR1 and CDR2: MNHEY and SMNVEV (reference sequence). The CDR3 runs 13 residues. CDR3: CASSFNTNYGYTF. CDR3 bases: TGTGCCAGCAGTTTTAACACCAACTATGGCTACACCTTC.

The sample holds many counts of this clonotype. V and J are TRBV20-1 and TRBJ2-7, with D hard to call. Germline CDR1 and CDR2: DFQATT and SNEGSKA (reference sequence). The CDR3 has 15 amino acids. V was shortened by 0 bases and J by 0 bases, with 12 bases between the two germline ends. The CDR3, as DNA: TGCAGTGCTAGAGATCTTGGAACGGCCTCCTACGAGCAGTACTTC. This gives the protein CSARDLGTASYEQYF.

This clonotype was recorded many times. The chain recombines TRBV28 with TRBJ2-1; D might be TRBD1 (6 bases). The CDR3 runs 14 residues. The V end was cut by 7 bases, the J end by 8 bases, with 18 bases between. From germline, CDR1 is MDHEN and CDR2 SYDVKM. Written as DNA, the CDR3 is TGTGCCAGCACCCTAAGGGGGAGTGGTCATGAGCAGTTCTTC. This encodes CASTLRGSGHEQFF.

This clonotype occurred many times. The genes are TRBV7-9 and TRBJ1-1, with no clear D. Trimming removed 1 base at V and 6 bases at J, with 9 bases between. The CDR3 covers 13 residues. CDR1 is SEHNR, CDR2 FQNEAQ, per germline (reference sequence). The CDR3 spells CASSLDVLSEAFF. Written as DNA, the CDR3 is TGTGCCAGCAGCTTAGATGTTCTCTCTGAAGCTTTCTTT. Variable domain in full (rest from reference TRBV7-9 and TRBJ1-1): DTGVSQNPRHKITKRGQNVTFRCDPISEHNRLYWYRQTLGQGPEFLTYFQNEAQLEKSRLLSDRFSAERPKGSFSTLEIQRTEQGDSAMYLCASSLDVLSEAFFGQGTRLTVV.

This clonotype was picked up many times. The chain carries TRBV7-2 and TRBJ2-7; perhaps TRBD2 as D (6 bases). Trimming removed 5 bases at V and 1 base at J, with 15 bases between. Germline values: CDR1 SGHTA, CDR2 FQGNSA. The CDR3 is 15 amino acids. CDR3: CASSQFVRGSYEQYF. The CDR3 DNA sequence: TGTGCCAGCAGCCAATTCGTCCGGGGGTCCTACGAGCAGTACTTC.

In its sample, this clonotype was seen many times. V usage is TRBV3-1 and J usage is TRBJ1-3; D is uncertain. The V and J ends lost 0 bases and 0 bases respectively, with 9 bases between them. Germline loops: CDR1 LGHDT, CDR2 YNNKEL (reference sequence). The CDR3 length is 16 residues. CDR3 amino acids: CASSQDLQVSGNTIYF. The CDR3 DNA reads TGTGCCAGCAGCCAAGACCTGCAGGTCTCTGGAAACACCATATATTTT.

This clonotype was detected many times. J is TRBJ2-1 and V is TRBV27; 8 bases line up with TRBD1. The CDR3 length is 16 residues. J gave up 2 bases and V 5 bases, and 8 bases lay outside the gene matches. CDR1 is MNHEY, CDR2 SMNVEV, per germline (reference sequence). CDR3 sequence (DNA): TGTGCCAGCAGTCACCGACAGGGGAATCCCTACAATGAGCAGTTCTTC. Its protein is CASSHRQGNPYNEQFF.

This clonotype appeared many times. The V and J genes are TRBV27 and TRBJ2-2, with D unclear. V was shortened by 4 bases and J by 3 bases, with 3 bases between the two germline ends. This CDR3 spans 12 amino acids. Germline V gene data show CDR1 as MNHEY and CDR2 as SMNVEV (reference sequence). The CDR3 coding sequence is TGTGCCAGCAGTTCTCACACCGGGGAGCTGTTTTTT. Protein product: CASSSHTGELFF.

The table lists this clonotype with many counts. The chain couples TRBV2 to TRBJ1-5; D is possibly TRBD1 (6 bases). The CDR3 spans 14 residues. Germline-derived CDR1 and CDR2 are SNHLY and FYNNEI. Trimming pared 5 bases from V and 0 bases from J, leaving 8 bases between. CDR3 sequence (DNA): TGTGCCAGCAGTAAAGGGGGTAGCAATCAGCCCCAGCATTTT. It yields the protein CASSKGGSNQPQHF.

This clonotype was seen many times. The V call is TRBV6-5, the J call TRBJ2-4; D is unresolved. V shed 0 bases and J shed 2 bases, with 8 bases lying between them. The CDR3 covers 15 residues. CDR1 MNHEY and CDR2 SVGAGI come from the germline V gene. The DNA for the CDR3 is TGTGCCAGCAGTTACTCAGGTTTCTCCAAAAACATTCAGTACTTC. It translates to CASSYSGFSKNIQYF.

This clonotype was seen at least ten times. The CDR3 loop reads CSVEHGPTQDTYGYTF. In DNA, the CDR3 is TGCAGCGTTGAACACGGACCTACCCAGGACACCTATGGCTACACCTTC. This chain uses TRBV29-1 with TRBJ1-2, with a possible D match to TRBD1 (5 bases). Germline CDR1 is SQVTM and CDR2 is ANQGSEA. The CDR3 length is 16 residues. The V end was cut by 2 bases, the J end by 4 bases, with 20 bases between.

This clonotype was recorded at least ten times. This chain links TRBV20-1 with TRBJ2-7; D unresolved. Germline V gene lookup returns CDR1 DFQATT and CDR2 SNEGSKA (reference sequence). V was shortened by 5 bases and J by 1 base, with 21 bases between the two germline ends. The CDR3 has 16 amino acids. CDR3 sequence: CSARPWPHASSYEQYF. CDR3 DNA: TGCAGTGCTCGCCCGTGGCCCCACGCATCTTCCTACGAGCAGTACTTC.

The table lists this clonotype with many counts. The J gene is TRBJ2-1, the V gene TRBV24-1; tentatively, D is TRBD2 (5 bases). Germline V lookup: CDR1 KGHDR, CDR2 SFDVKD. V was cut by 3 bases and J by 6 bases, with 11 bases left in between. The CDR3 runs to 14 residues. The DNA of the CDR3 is TGTGCCACCAGTGATCCGGACGGACTCAATGAGCAGTTCTTC. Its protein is CATSDPDGLNEQFF.

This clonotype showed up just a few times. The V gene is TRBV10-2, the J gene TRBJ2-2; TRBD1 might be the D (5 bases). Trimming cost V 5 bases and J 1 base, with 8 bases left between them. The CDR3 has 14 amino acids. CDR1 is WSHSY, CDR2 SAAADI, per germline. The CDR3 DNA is TGCGCCAGCAGTCGTGACAGGAACACCGGGGAGCTGTTTTTT. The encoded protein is CASSRDRNTGELFF.

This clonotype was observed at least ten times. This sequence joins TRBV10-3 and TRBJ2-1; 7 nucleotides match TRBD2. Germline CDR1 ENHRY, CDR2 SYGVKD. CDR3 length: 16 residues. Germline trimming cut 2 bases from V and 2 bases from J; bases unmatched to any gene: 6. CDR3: CAISEPQRGPYNEQFF. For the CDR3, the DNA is TGTGCCATCAGTGAGCCCCAGCGGGGACCCTACAATGAGCAGTTCTTC.

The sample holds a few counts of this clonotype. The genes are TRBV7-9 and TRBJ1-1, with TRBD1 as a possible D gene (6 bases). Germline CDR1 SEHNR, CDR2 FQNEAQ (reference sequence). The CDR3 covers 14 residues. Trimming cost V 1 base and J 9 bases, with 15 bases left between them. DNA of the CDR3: TGTGCCAGCAGCTTAGGCCGGGGGCCAGCTCAAGCTTTCTTT. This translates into CASSLGRGPAQAFF.

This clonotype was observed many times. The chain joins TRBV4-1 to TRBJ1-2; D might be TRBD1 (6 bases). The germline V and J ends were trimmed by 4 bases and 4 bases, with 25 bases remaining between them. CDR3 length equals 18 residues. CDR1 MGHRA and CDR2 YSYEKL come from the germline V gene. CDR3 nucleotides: TGCGCCAGCAGCCCCGACGACCTACACCTGGACAGCTCCTATGGCTACACCTTC. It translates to CASSPDDLHLDSSYGYTF.

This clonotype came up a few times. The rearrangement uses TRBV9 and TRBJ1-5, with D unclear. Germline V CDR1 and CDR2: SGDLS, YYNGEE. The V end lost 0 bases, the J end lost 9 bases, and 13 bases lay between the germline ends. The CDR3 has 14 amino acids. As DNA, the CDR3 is TGTGCCAGCAGCGTAGGAGGAGACTCTAGGCCCCAGCATTTT. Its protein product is CASSVGGDSRPQHF.

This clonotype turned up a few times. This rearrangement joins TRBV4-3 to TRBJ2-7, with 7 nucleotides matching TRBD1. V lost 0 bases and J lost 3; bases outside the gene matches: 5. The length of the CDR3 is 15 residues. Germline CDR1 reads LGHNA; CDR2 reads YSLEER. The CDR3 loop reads CASSQDGTVFYEQYF. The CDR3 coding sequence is TGCGCCAGCAGCCAAGATGGGACAGTATTCTACGAGCAGTACTTC.

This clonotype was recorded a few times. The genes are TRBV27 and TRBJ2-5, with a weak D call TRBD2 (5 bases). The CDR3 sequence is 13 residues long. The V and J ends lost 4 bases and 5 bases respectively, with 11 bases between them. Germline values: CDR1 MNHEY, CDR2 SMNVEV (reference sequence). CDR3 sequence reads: CASSSPRGETQYF. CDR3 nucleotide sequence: TGTGCCAGCAGTTCCCCCCGCGGGGAGACCCAGTACTTC.

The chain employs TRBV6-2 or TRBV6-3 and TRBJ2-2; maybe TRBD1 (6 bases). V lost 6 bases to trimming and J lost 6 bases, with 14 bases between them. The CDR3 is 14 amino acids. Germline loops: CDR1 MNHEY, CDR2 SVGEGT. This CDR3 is CASSSMGAAGELFF. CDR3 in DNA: TGTGCCAGCAGCTCCATGGGGGCGGCCGGGGAGCTGTTTTTT.